A single TCR beta chain is shown here with its context. The antigen is unknown. This record belongs to a study of cytomegalovirus exposure and HLA in healthy donors. The overall study: Among the approximately 380 donors who were genotyped, over 70% fell in the genetic ancestry cluster that is associated with self-reported Caucasian donors. Overall study findings and caveats: One later analysis reportedly identified an Asian-associated ancestry cluster that showed fewer N-insertions than the approximately 700-donor mean. According to a later analysis, most TCR beta chains associated with CMV appeared HLA-restricted.

With 4 bases removed from V and 4 bases from J, the gap between germline ends came to 15 bases. Germline V gene data show CDR1 as SGHDT and CDR2 as YYEEEE. CDR3 length: 14 residues. The primer mix had 60 Vbeta and 13 Jbeta primers. Produced via immunoSEQ multiplex PCR; TCRdb's table is partial and in-frame only. There are about 130,000 clones in the sample; 81% occur only once, and about 0.71% lies in the top ten. This rearrangement joins TRBV5-6 to TRBJ2-7, with D maybe TRBD1 (6 bases). Sequencing was carried out using PBMCs. This receptor was taken from a man between 18 and 29 years old in good health and CMV-seronegative. The CDR3 reads CASSPQGFTYEQYF. The CDR3 DNA follows: TGTGCCAGCAGCCCACAGGGATTTACGTACGAGCAGTACTTC.